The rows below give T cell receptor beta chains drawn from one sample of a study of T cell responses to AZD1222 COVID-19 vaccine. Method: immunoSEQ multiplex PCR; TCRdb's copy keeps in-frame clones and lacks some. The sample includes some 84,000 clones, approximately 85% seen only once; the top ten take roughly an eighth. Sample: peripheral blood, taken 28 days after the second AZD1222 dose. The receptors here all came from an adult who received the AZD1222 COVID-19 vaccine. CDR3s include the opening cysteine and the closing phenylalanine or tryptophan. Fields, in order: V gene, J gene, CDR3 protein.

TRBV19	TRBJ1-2	CASRVPTF
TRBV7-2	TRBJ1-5	CASSLGRGAYQPQHF
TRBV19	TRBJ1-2	CASTEGQGAYGYTF
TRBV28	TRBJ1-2	CASSSTGRGTDGYTF
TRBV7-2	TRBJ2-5	CASSFLGTTGETQYF
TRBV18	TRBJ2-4	CASSPDPGGYNIQYF
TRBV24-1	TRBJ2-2	CATSDSGHGITGELFF
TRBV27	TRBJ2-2	CASNPGTSGTGELFF
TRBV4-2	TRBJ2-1	CASSRLAGTNEQFF
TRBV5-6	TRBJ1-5	CASSQLGTGERQPQHF
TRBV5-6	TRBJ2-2	CASSPLGSSGTLNTGELFF
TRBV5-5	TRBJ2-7	CASSLRPGGFSYEQYF
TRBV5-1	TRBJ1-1	CASCLPQGFLNTEAFF
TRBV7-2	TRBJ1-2	CVDRDAGRNYGYTF
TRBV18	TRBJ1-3	CASSPDGGNTIYF
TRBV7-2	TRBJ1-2	CASSLGIRAGGYTF
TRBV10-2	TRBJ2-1	CASQWGEGEQFF
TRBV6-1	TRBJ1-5	CASSEFLGNQPQHF
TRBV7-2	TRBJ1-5	CASSKDRGLENQPQHF
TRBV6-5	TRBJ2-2	CASSFEGTTNTGELFF
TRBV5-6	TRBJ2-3	CASSLMGGQTDTQYF
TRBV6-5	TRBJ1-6	CASTNRGGNSPLHF
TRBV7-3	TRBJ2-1	CASSPRAGRDEQFF
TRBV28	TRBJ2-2	CASTGGLAGLRELFF
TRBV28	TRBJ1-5	CASRWGQGWGQPQHF
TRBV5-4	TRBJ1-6	CASSLWDSYSPLHF
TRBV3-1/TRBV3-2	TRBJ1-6	CASSRTRTGAGNSPLHF
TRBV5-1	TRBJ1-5	CASSLEGGNQPQHF
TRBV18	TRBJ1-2	CASSDPSNYGYTF
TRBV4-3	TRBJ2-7	CASSQGGEYEQYF
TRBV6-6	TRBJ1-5	CASRQGRNQPQHF
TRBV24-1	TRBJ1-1	CATSRGRGTEAFF
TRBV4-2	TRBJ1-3	CASSHVIGQGLSGNTIYF
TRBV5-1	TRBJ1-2	CASSVANRGSGYTF
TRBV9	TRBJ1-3	CASSVGDYPGNTIYF
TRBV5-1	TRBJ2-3	CASSGGRGNPPGTDTQYF
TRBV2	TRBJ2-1	CASKEASGRPLDVYNEQFF
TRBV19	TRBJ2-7	CASSTSNGGEQYF
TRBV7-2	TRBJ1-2	CASSLATGAQYGYTF
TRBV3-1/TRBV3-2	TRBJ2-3	CASSQAPGGTDTQYF